The clone carrying this T cell receptor (beta chain) showed up just a few times. The CDR3 is 19 amino acids. Germline V gene lookup returns CDR1 LGHNA and CDR2 YSLEER. The V gene end was trimmed by 1 base and the J gene end by 0 bases; junction bases not matched to a gene: 12. The record originates from a study of patients and donors after allogeneic stem cell transplantation. Each CDR3 protein is one row after TCRdb ran MiXCR on the RT-PCR reads. The top ten clones hold about two thirds of a sample with 37,000 or so distinct CDR3 sequences, roughly 29% of them seen once. The rearrangement joins TRBV4-3 to TRBJ2-4, with 7 positions matching TRBD2. This TCR was recovered from a human donor who was either an allogeneic HSCT recipient or a stem cell or donor lymphocyte infusion donor (not recorded which). It is not recorded whose cells these are; they may come from a transplant donor. The sample consisted of blood, either unsorted or a sorted T cell fraction (not recorded which). CDR3 in amino acids: CASSQGSGTTTGAKNIQYF. Written as DNA, the CDR3 is TGCGCCAGCAGCCAAGGGAGCGGGACCACCACCGGAGCCAAAAACATTCAGTACTTC.